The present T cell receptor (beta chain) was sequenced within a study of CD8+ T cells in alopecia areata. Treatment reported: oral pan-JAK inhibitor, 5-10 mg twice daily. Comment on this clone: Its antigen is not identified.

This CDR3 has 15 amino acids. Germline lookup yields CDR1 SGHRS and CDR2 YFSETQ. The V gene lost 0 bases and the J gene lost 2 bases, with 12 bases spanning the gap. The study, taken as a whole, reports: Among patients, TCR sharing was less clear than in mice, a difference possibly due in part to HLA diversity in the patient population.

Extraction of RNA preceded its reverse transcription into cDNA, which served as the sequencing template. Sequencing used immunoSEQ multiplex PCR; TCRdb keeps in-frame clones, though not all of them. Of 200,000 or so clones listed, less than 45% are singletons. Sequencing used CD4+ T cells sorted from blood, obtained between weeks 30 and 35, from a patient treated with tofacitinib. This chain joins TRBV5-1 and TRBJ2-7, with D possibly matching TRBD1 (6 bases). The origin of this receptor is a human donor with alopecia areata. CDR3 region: CASSLVTGTTYEQYF. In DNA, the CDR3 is TGCGCCAGCAGCTTGGTCACCGGGACAACCTACGAGCAGTACTTC.